The 18 T cell receptor beta chains below come from one sample, sequenced in a study of metastatic and nonmetastatic thyroid tumors (dated by TCRdb to 2018 to 2021). Before undergoing thyroid surgery, none of the patients had been given any kind of treatment. The library relied on PCR. Sequencer: Illumina HiSeq 4000. Through fastp at Q25 and MiXCR, TCRdb rebuilt clones from the public reads, retaining in-frame beta chains. The sample includes 40,000 or so clones, with about a sixth observed a single time. 9.9% of the sample comes from the top ten. What was sequenced was tumor tissue. These receptors all come from a female donor with papillary thyroid cancer or a benign thyroid nodule (not recorded which). Some clones in this sample may be carry-over from other donors' samples.

This clone has a count of ten or more. V and J are TRBV10-3 and TRBJ1-2; D uncertain. The CDR3 extends over 14 amino acids. Trimming left V 9 bases short and J 6 bases short, with 20 bases between. Germline CDR1 is ENHRY and CDR2 is SYGVKD. Here the CDR3 reads CAINQEDGLNGYTF. CDR3 coding DNA: TGTGCCATAAACCAAGAAGACGGACTAAATGGCTACACCTTC.

This clone counts as medium-sized (0.01 to 0.1%). The chain uses TRBV20-1 and TRBJ2-7; 9 positions match TRBD1. CDR3 size: 15 residues. Germline CDR1 reads DFQATT; CDR2 reads SNEGSKA (reference sequence). The V gene end was trimmed by 5 bases and the J gene end by 2 bases; junction bases not matched to a gene: 10. As DNA, the CDR3 is TGCAGTGCTTCACAGGGGGCCCTTCAAACCTACGAGCAGTACTTC. Amino acids: CSASQGALQTYEQYF.

This clone is termed medium-sized (0.01 to 0.1%). The CDR3 sequence is CASSLGVPSGEQYF. DNA of the CDR3: TGTGCCAGCAGTTTGGGGGTGCCCTCGGGCGAGCAGTACTTC. The V call is TRBV28, the J call TRBJ2-7; D possibly matches TRBD1 or TRBD2 (5 bases each). V was pared by 3 bases and J by 6 bases, with 15 bases between. The germline V gene has CDR1 MDHEN and CDR2 SYDVKM. This CDR3 is built from 14 residues.

The sample holds many counts of this clone. This chain links TRBV29-1 with TRBJ2-5, with 7 bases fitting TRBD1. Germline loops: CDR1 SQVTM, CDR2 ANQGSEA. The V gene end was trimmed by 7 bases and the J gene end by 4 bases; junction bases not matched to a gene: 9. This CDR3 region has 13 residues. Here the CDR3 reads CSAASGQLETQYF. The CDR3 coding sequence is TGCAGCGCGGCCTCGGGACAGTTAGAGACCCAGTACTTC.

The sample holds one count of this clone. It is likely a read error, because the conserved phenylalanine at the end of the CDR3 is missing. V usage is TRBV9 and J usage is TRBJ2-5, with a tentative D call TRBD1 (5 bases). CDR1 and CDR2 from the germline V gene are SGDLS and YYNGEE. CDR3 length equals 14 residues. The CDR3 DNA is TGTGCCAGCAGCCATGACCTCAGGGAAGAGACACAGTACTCC. Its translation: CASSHDLREETQYS.

This clone was seen a few times. One junction end disagrees with the germline gene, perhaps due to a read error. The chain combines TRBV6-6 with TRBJ2-7; 10 bases are a match to TRBD1. Germline CDR1 is MNHNY and CDR2 is SVGAGI (reference sequence). The CDR3 spans 15 residues. The CDR3 loop reads CARSYAATGGGEQYF. The CDR3 nucleotides read TGTGCCAGAAGTTACGCTGCGACAGGGGGCGGCGAGCAGTACTTC.

The chain is built from TRBV7-2 and TRBJ2-7, with TRBD2 matching 7 bases. The CDR3 runs to 15 residues. Germline lookup yields CDR1 SGHTA and CDR2 FQGNSA. The V segment lost 4 bases and the J segment 3 bases; nucleotides outside the gene matches: 9. Here the CDR3 reads CASSSPRGSYYEQYF. The CDR3 DNA is TGTGCCAGCAGCTCACCGCGGGGGAGCTACTACGAGCAGTACTTC.

At least ten counts were recorded for this clone. J is TRBJ2-7 and V is TRBV10-2; TRBD2 matches 8 bases. The CDR3 spans 15 residues. Per the germline V gene, CDR1 is WSHSY and CDR2 is SAAADI. Unmatched junction bases numbered 8, after V lost 1 base and J lost 6 bases. CDR3 DNA: TGCGCCAGCAGTGAGTATCCAGCGGGAGTCGGCGAGCAGTACTTC. Translation: CASSEYPAGVGEQYF.

Many counts were recorded for this clone. This chain uses TRBV20-1 with TRBJ1-1; D might be TRBD1 (5 bases). The CDR3 runs 15 residues. Trimming pared 0 bases from V and 7 bases from J, leaving 18 bases between. Germline V gives CDR1 DFQATT, CDR2 SNEGSKA (reference sequence). The CDR3 loop is CSARDPRMGGGEAFF. Written as DNA, the CDR3 is TGCAGTGCTAGAGATCCTCGTATGGGGGGGGGTGAAGCTTTCTTT.

The rearrangement uses TRBV5-1 and TRBJ2-3; 10 bases map to TRBD2. The CDR3 contains 14 residues. Trimming took 4 bases from V and 1 from J; bases not matched to a gene: 0. CDR1 and CDR2 from the germline V gene are SGHRS and YFSETQ. The CDR3 region is CASSTSGGTDTQYF. As DNA, the CDR3 is TGCGCCAGCAGCACTAGCGGGGGCACAGATACGCAGTATTTT.

This clone has just a few counts. Just one base apart from a much larger clone, this may be a read error. The CDR3 end shows no conserved phenylalanine or tryptophan, and so a read error is likely. The chain is built from TRBV29-1 and TRBJ1-1; TRBD1 might be the D (5 bases). Germline CDR1 and CDR2: SQVTM and ANQGSEA. The V end was cut by 4 bases, the J end by 2 bases, with 14 bases between. This CDR3 region has 14 residues. CDR3 in amino acids: CSVGPQDTNTEAFL. DNA of the CDR3: TGCAGCGTTGGGCCCCAGGACACCAACACTGAAGCTTTCCTT.

This clone was found many times. At one end, the junction sequence differs from germline, possibly due to a read error. The chain carries TRBV6-1 and TRBJ1-6; D possibly corresponds to TRBD1 (5 bases). Germline CDR1 reads MNHNS; CDR2 reads SASEGT. There are 17 residues in the CDR3. The CDR3 DNA reads TGTGCCAGCGGTGAGGAAAACAGGAGCTCCTATAATTCACCCCTCCACTTT. Amino acids: CASGEENRSSYNSPLHF.

A remark on this clone: The junction and the germline gene differ at one end; a read error may be behind it. The chain links TRBV7-8 to TRBJ1-1, with D possibly matching TRBD1 (5 bases). The CDR3 has 15 residues. The V gene's germline CDR1 is SGHVS and CDR2 FQNEAQ. Here the CDR3 reads CANSFLRTTRDEAFF. CDR3 nucleotide sequence: TGTGCCAACAGCTTCCTCAGGACCACCAGGGATGAAGCTTTCTTT.

This clone has a handful of counts. This could be a read error, since a much larger clone is one nucleotide away. The chain is built from TRBV5-1 and TRBJ2-5; D unresolved. The CDR3 extends over 14 amino acids. Trimming cost V 2 bases and J 4 bases, with 12 bases left between them. Germline lookup yields CDR1 SGHRS and CDR2 YFSETQ. The CDR3 sequence: CASSFFGLGETQYF. Written as DNA, the CDR3 is TGCGCCAGCAGCTTTTTTGGGCTGGGAGAGACCCAGTACTTC.

This clone showed up many times. The chain joins TRBV9 to TRBJ2-3; 14 bases line up with TRBD2. Losses at the gene ends were 0 bases for V and 4 bases for J; bases not matched to a gene: 1. The length of the CDR3 is 16 residues. CDR1 and CDR2 (germline): SGDLS, YYNGEE. The CDR3 here is CASSVGLAGGADTQYF. The CDR3 DNA follows: TGTGCCAGCAGCGTAGGACTAGCGGGAGGGGCAGATACGCAGTATTTT.

Within the sample, this clone is medium-sized. J is TRBJ1-1 and V is TRBV6-1; 8 nucleotides line up with TRBD1. The CDR3 sequence is 17 residues long. With V trimmed by 3 bases and J by 8 bases, 17 bases remained unmatched. Per the germline V gene, CDR1 is MNHNS and CDR2 is SASEGT. The DNA of the CDR3 is TGTGCCAGCAGTGATCTTCTGGCAGGGGGCGCAAGGTGGGAAGCTTTCTTT. Its protein is CASSDLLAGGARWEAFF.

This clone was detected ten times or more. The gene calls are TRBV3-1 and TRBJ2-3, with 11 bases matching TRBD1. V lost 2 bases, J lost 3 bases, and 10 bases stayed unmatched. Germline lookup yields CDR1 LGHDT and CDR2 YNNKEL (reference sequence). The CDR3 has 18 residues. For the CDR3, the DNA is TGTGCCAGCAGCCAACGCCTCTTGGGACAGGGGGGGACAGATACGCAGTATTTT. Translated: CASSQRLLGQGGTDTQYF.

This chain uses TRBV6-2 or TRBV6-3 with TRBJ2-7; 10 positions agree with TRBD1. The ends lost 6 bases at V and 3 bases at J; junction bases unmatched: 8. Germline CDR1 reads MNHEY; CDR2 reads SVGEGT. This CDR3 comprises 15 residues. The CDR3: CASRPHGTGVYEQYF. The CDR3 nucleotides read TGTGCCAGCAGACCCCATGGGACAGGGGTCTACGAGCAGTACTTC.